The 15 T cell receptor beta chains given below trace back to one sample, sequenced in a study of cytomegalovirus exposure and HLA in healthy donors. With 60 Vbeta and 13 Jbeta primers, the PCR was carried out. This table comes from immunoSEQ multiplex PCR, and its TCRdb copy is limited to in-frame clones, with some not included. This repertoire shows around 78,000 clones, around three quarters found once; its top ten account for 1.1%. The sequenced material came from PBMCs. Source of these receptors: a male donor in good health and CMV-seronegative.

This chain joins TRBV7-9 and TRBJ1-4; D may be TRBD1 (5 bases). With 1 base removed from V and 14 bases from J, the gap between germline ends came to 14 bases. Per germline, CDR1 SEHNR and CDR2 FQNEAQ (reference sequence). This CDR3 spans 13 amino acids. CDR3 sequence reads: CASSLVLGQRLFF. The CDR3 nucleotides read TGTGCCAGCAGCTTAGTTTTGGGGCAGAGGCTGTTTTTT.

The V and J genes are TRBV29-1 and TRBJ2-5, with 7 bases matching TRBD1. The V gene's germline CDR1 is SQVTM and CDR2 ANQGSEA. Unmatched junction bases numbered 7, after V lost 2 bases and J lost 7 bases. CDR3 length: 13 amino acids. Written as DNA, the CDR3 is TGCAGCGTTGAAAGGACAGGTTCCTCGACCCAGTACTTC. Its translation: CSVERTGSSTQYF.

The gene calls are TRBV7-9 and TRBJ2-1, with 10 nucleotides matching TRBD2. Trimming at V came to 5 bases and at J to 9 bases, leaving 10 bases not matched to a gene. This CDR3 is 15 amino acids long. Germline CDR1 is SEHNR and CDR2 is FQNEAQ (reference sequence). The CDR3 DNA reads as TGTGCCAGCAGCCGGAGCGGGAGGGCCGTCTTTGAGCAGTTCTTC. This encodes CASSRSGRAVFEQFF.

On this clone: One end of the junction is discordant with germline, which a read error may explain. V and J are TRBV5-1 and TRBJ1-2; TRBD1 agrees at 9 bases. Germline V lookup: CDR1 SGHRS, CDR2 YFSETQ. This CDR3 comprises 15 residues. DNA of the CDR3: TGCGCCAGCAGCCCCACTACTGACAGGGGGAACGGCTACCCCTTC. It encodes CASSPTTDRGNGYPF.

J is TRBJ2-3 and V is TRBV7-2, with TRBD2 as a possible D gene (6 bases). CDR1 and CDR2 from the germline V gene are SGHTA and FQGNSA. The CDR3 runs to 13 residues. V lost 5 bases and J lost 6, with 12 bases in between. The CDR3 protein is CASSHTAGDTQYF. For the CDR3, the DNA is TGTGCCAGCAGCCACACAGCGGGTGATACGCAGTATTTT. Complete variable domain (other parts from reference TRBV7-2 and TRBJ2-3): GAGVSQSPSNKVTEKGKDVELRCDPISGHTALYWYRQSLGQGLEFLIYFQGNSAPDKSGLPSDRFSAERTGGSVSTLTIQRTQQEDSAVYLCASSHTAGDTQYFGPGTRLTVL.

The chain couples TRBV7-2 to TRBJ2-1; D is undetermined. The germline V gene has CDR1 SGHTA and CDR2 FQGNSA. The CDR3 length is 13 residues. The ends were cut back, 0 bases at V and 7 bases at J, with 7 bases in the middle. The CDR3 sequence is CASSLALRNEQFF. The DNA of the CDR3 is TGTGCCAGCAGCTTAGCGCTGAGGAATGAGCAGTTCTTC.

This clone came up once. The chain employs TRBV2 and TRBJ1-1; 7 bases map to TRBD1. V lost 0 bases to trimming and J lost 3 bases; unmatched junction nucleotides: 7. The CDR3 spans 16 residues. CDR1 and CDR2 from the germline V gene are SNHLY and FYNNEI. The CDR3 loop is CASSEALRGLDTEAFF. In DNA, the CDR3 is TGTGCCAGCAGTGAAGCGCTTAGGGGGCTGGACACTGAAGCTTTCTTT. Together with reference TRBV2 and TRBJ1-1, the CDR3 gives the full variable domain: EPEVTQTPSHQVTQMGQEVILRCVPISNHLYFYWYRQILGQKVEFLVSFYNNEISEKSEIFDDQFSVERPDGSNFTLKIRSTKLEDSAMYFCASSEALRGLDTEAFFGQGTRLTVV.

This chain connects TRBV6-1 to TRBJ1-2; 7 bases agree with TRBD1. The V and J ends lost 6 bases and 3 bases, in that order; junction bases with no gene match: 4. The CDR3 sequence is 13 residues long. Germline CDR1 MNHNS, CDR2 SASEGT. As DNA, the CDR3 is TGTGCCAGCAGCCTGGGACAGCACTATGGCTACACCTTC. It yields the protein CASSLGQHYGYTF.

The J gene is TRBJ2-1, the V gene TRBV6-1, with D uncertain. V lost 9 bases and J 0 bases, leaving 9 bases between the germline ends. Germline V CDR1 and CDR2: MNHNS, SASEGT. This CDR3 region has 13 residues. The CDR3 region is CASRRSSYNEQFF. The CDR3 DNA follows: TGTGCCAGTCGACGGAGCTCCTACAATGAGCAGTTCTTC.

This clone was seen a few times. V gene TRBV5-1 combines with J gene TRBJ1-5; 9 bases line up with TRBD1. CDR3 length: 16 residues. Looked up from germline, CDR1 is SGHRS and CDR2 is YFSETQ. The V segment lost 3 bases and the J segment 6 bases; nucleotides outside the gene matches: 10. The CDR3 region has the DNA TGCGCCAGCAGCTGGCCAAGGGACAGGGCGGCTCAGCCCCAGCATTTT. Translated, it gives CASSWPRDRAAQPQHF.

This chain connects TRBV5-1 to TRBJ2-7; 11 bases match TRBD2. Trimming at V came to 0 bases and at J to 6 bases, leaving 14 bases not matched to a gene. The CDR3 has 18 residues. Germline CDR1 is SGHRS and CDR2 is YFSETQ. The CDR3 DNA sequence: TGCGCCAGCAGCTTGGCGGCTAGCGGGGGGACGTCGTCCGTCGAGCAGTACTTC. Amino acids: CASSLAASGGTSSVEQYF.

The rearrangement links TRBV5-1 to TRBJ2-3; 12 bases line up with TRBD2. V shed 4 bases and J 6 bases; nucleotides not matched to a gene: 3. The CDR3 spans 14 residues. The germline gives CDR1 SGHRS, CDR2 YFSETQ. Written as DNA, the CDR3 is TGCGCCAGCAGCGCCACTAGCGGGGGGGATACGCAGTATTTT. This codes for CASSATSGGDTQYF.

This CDR3 reads CASSAIYEQYF. The DNA of the CDR3 is TGTGCCAGCAGTGCCATCTACGAGCAGTACTTC. The V gene is TRBV6-1, the J gene TRBJ2-5; D remains ambiguous. The J call is doubtful: the DNA matches TRBJ2-7 better. Germline values: CDR1 MNHNS, CDR2 SASEGT. The CDR3 is 11 residues long.

This chain connects TRBV29-1 to TRBJ2-5; a weak D match, TRBD2 (5 bases). Germline assignment: CDR1 SQVTM and CDR2 ANQGSEA. The CDR3 is made up of 14 amino acids. Trimming removed 4 bases at V and 7 bases at J, with 19 bases between. CDR3 loop: CSVVTQRTGGTQYF. The CDR3 DNA is TGCAGCGTTGTCACCCAAAGGACCGGAGGGACCCAGTACTTC.

The chain couples TRBV28 to TRBJ2-2, with a weak D call TRBD2 (6 bases). The CDR3 sequence is 15 residues long. Germline-derived CDR1 and CDR2 are MDHEN and SYDVKM. V shed 6 bases and J shed 3 bases, with 14 bases lying between them. The CDR3 here is CASSTGLGYTGELFF. The DNA of the CDR3 is TGTGCCAGCAGCACGGGACTCGGGTACACCGGGGAGCTGTTTTTT.